These 12 T cell receptor beta chains were all obtained from the same sample, sequenced in a study of T-cell memory formation after mild COVID-19. One entry per CDR3 protein results from TCRdb running MiXCR on the 5' RACE reads. The sample lists around 300,000 distinct CDR3 sequences, 19% seen once, with around 20% in the top ten. The sample consisted of PBMCs or a T cell subset sorted from them (not recorded which). These TCRs come from a man younger than 35 who had mild COVID-19 (a few samples of this study predate the infection). Cell type and time point are not known.

The table lists this clonotype with a few counts. V usage is TRBV12-3 or TRBV12-4 and J usage is TRBJ2-3; D remains unclear. Trimming removed 3 bases at V and 3 bases at J, with 10 bases between. This CDR3 has 14 amino acids. The CDR3 coding sequence is TGTGCCAGCAGTTTGACGGCCCTGACAGATACGCAGTATTTT. It translates to CASSLTALTDTQYF.

This chain joins TRBV20-1 and TRBJ1-2; the D gene is possibly TRBD1 (5 bases). CDR1 DFQATT and CDR2 SNEGSKA come from the germline V gene (reference sequence). This CDR3 contains 13 residues. Trimming shortened V by 3 bases and J by 7 bases, and 15 bases separated the two germline ends. The CDR3: CSASGLGQAGYTF. The CDR3 DNA follows: TGCAGTGCTAGTGGGTTGGGGCAGGCTGGCTACACCTTC.

The V gene is TRBV12-3 or TRBV12-4, the J gene TRBJ2-1, with 10 bases matching TRBD2. J gave up 6 bases and V 6 bases, and 5 bases lay outside the gene matches. The CDR3 totals 14 residues. DNA of the CDR3: TGTGCCAGCAGGAGAGCGGGGGGGCTCAATGAGCAGTTCTTC. Amino acid sequence: CASRRAGGLNEQFF.

The chain combines TRBV6-5 with TRBJ2-2; TRBD1 matches 7 bases. Unmatched junction bases numbered 8, after V lost 6 bases and J lost 4 bases. The CDR3 length is 15 residues. Germline CDR1 and CDR2: MNHEY and SVGAGI. CDR3 bases: TGTGCCAGCAGCTACCGACAGGGTGGCACCGGGGAGCTGTTTTTT. Amino acids: CASSYRQGGTGELFF.

The V gene is TRBV5-6, the J gene TRBJ2-7; D not certain. The CDR3 length is 12 residues. Per germline, CDR1 SGHDT and CDR2 YYEEEE. Trimming cost V 0 bases and J 3 bases, with 4 bases left between them. This chain's CDR3 is CASSLVGYEQYV. CDR3 DNA: TGTGCCAGCAGCTTGGTGGGCTACGAGCAGTACGTC.

The chain couples TRBV5-1 to TRBJ2-5, with 10 bases matching TRBD1. V shed 4 bases, J shed 2 bases, and the junction held 5 bases outside the gene matches. CDR3 length: 15 amino acids. Per germline, CDR1 SGHRS and CDR2 YFSETQ. CDR3 loop: CASSLQDRGQETQYF. CDR3 nucleotide sequence: TGCGCCAGCAGCCTCCAGGACAGGGGGCAAGAGACCCAGTACTTC.

The chain uses TRBV5-1 and TRBJ2-3; 12 nucleotides match TRBD2. The CDR3 is made up of 16 amino acids. Trimming removed 3 bases from V and 2 bases from J; junction bases left unmatched: 4. Germline V lookup: CDR1 SGHRS, CDR2 YFSETQ. Written as DNA, the CDR3 is TGCGCCAGCAGCTACGGACTAGCGGGGTTCACAGATACGCAGTATTTT. Its translation is CASSYGLAGFTDTQYF.

This clonotype was seen a handful of times. This sequence joins TRBV5-1 and TRBJ2-1, with 7 bases that match TRBD1. Losses at the gene ends were 3 bases for V and 0 bases for J; bases not matched to a gene: 6. This CDR3 region has 16 residues. CDR1 and CDR2 from the germline V gene are SGHRS and YFSETQ. The CDR3 spells CASSSQTGSSYNEQFF. For the CDR3, the DNA is TGCGCCAGCAGCTCCCAGACAGGGAGCTCCTACAATGAGCAGTTCTTC.

V gene TRBV7-6 combines with J gene TRBJ2-1; 9 bases align to TRBD2. CDR1 and CDR2 from the germline V gene are SGHVS and FNYEAQ. CDR3 size: 15 residues. The V segment lost 3 bases and the J segment 9 bases; nucleotides outside the gene matches: 9. The DNA of the CDR3 is TGTGCCAGCAGCTTCAGACTAGCGGCGGGCGTTGAGCAGTTCTTC. Protein: CASSFRLAAGVEQFF.

The chain uses TRBV5-1 and TRBJ2-3, with D uncertain. Trimming removed 4 bases from V and 5 bases from J, with 8 bases in between. Germline V gene sequence: CDR1 SGHRS, CDR2 YFSETQ. CDR3 length equals 12 residues. Here the CDR3 reads CASSAAEDTQYF. The CDR3 DNA sequence: TGCGCCAGCAGCGCGGCGGAAGATACGCAGTATTTT. The entire variable domain, with the rest obtained from reference TRBV5-1 and TRBJ2-3, is as follows: KAGVTQTPRYLIKTRGQQVTLSCSPISGHRSVSWYQQTPGQGLQFLFEYFSETQRNKGNFPGRFSGRQFSNSRSEMNVSTLELGDSALYLCASSAAEDTQYFGPGTRLTVL.

A note on this clonotype: Likely a read error: the CDR3 ends without its conserved phenylalanine or tryptophan. The CDR3 loop reads CASSHPGGQADNEQFL. The CDR3 nucleotides are TGCGCCAGCAGTCACCCCGGGGGTCAGGCGGACAATGAGCAGTTCTTA. This chain links TRBV23-1 with TRBJ2-1; D might be TRBD2 (6 bases). TRBV23-1 is sorted into the ORF group, with uncertain function. Deletions cut 3 bases from V and 5 bases from J, with 17 bases between. CDR3 size: 16 residues.

This clonotype was detected a few times. V is TRBV2 and J is TRBJ1-1; 7 bases line up with TRBD1. V was clipped by 6 bases and J by 6 bases; unmatched bases: 13. Germline CDR1 and CDR2: SNHLY and FYNNEI. The CDR3 runs to 15 residues. The chain's CDR3 is CASSDPGGGFAEAFF. DNA of the CDR3: TGTGCCAGCAGCGACCCAGGGGGTGGCTTCGCTGAAGCTTTCTTT.